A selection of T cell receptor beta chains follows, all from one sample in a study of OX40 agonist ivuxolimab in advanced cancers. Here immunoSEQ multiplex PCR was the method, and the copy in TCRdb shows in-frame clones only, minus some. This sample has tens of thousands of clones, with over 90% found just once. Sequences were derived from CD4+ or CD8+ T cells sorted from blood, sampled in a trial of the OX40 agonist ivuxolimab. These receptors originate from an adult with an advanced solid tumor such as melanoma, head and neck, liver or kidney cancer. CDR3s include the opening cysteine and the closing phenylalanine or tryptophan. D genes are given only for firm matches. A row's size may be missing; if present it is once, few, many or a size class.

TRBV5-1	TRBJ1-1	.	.	CASSLFRGTEAFF	TGCGCCAGCAGCTTGTTCCGGGGCACTGAAGCTTTCTTT
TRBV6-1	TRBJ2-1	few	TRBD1	CASSEEGQAYNEQFF	TGTGCCAGCAGTGAAGAGGGACAGGCATACAATGAGCAGTTCTTC
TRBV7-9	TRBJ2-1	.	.	CASSLAGGQNEQFF	TGTGCCAGCAGCTTAGCGGGAGGACAGAATGAGCAGTTCTTC
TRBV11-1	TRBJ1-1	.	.	CASSLGRRGLTEAFF	TGTGCCAGCAGCTTAGGTAGGAGAGGGCTCACTGAAGCTTTCTTT
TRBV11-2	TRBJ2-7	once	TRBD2	CASSLFPSGIYEQYF	TGTGCCAGCAGCTTATTTCCTAGCGGGATTTACGAGCAGTACTTC
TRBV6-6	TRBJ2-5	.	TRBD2	CASSYFSGTNEETQYF	TGTGCCAGCAGTTACTTTTCCGGGACTAATGAAGAGACCCAGTACTTC
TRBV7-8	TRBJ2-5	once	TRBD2	CASSLGLAGGRETQYF	TGTGCCAGCAGCTTAGGCCTAGCGGGAGGGCGGGAGACCCAGTACTTC
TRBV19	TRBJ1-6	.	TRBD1	CASSMFVTGDSPLHF	TGTGCCAGTAGTATGTTCGTGACAGGGGATTCACCCCTCCACTTT
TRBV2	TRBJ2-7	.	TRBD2	CASSEGSGGAGQYF	TGTGCCAGCAGTGAAGGTAGCGGGGGGGCCGGGCAGTACTTC
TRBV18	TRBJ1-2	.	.	CASSPLDGANYGYTF	TGTGCCAGCTCACCCCTTGATGGAGCTAACTATGGCTACACCTTC
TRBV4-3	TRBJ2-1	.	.	CASSQESQGSNEQFF	TGCGCCAGCAGCCAAGAATCCCAGGGTAGTAATGAGCAGTTCTTC
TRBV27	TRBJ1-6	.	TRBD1	CASSYQGASSPLHF	TGTGCCAGCAGTTACCAGGGGGCCTCTTCACCCCTCCACTTT
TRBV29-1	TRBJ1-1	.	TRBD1	CSVEPWTGGPEAFF	TGCAGCGTTGAACCCTGGACAGGGGGACCTGAAGCTTTCTTT
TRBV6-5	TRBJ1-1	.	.	CASGGEIWTEAFF	TGTGCCAGCGGAGGGGAGATATGGACTGAAGCTTTCTTT
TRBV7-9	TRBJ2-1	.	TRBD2	CASSGGTSGSSHEQFF	TGTGCCAGCAGCGGAGGTACTAGCGGGAGTTCGCATGAGCAGTTCTTC
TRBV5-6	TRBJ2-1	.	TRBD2	CASSGTSGIREQFF	TGTGCCAGCAGCGGGACTAGCGGGATTAGGGAGCAGTTCTTC
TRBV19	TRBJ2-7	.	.	CASSAQGDPSYEQYF	TGTGCCAGTAGTGCTCAGGGTGACCCCTCCTACGAGCAGTACTTC
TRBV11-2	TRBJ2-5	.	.	CASSLGGSQETQYF	TGTGCCAGCAGCTTAGGTGGTTCCCAAGAGACCCAGTACTTC
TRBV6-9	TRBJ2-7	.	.	CASSTSGQSSYEQYF	TGTGCCAGCAGTACCTCAGGCCAGAGCTCCTACGAGCAGTACTTC
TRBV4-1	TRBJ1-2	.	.	CASSQGTGSYGYTF	TGCGCCAGCAGCCAAGGTACAGGGTCCTATGGCTACACCTTC
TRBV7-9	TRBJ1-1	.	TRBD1	CASSFGQGREAFF	TGTGCCAGCAGCTTTGGACAGGGTAGAGAAGCTTTCTTT
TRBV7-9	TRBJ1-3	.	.	CASSFGRNTIYF	TGTGCCAGCAGCTTTGGCCGAAACACCATATATTTT
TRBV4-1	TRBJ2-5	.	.	CASSLYGLSETQYF	TGCGCCAGCAGCCTCTATGGGCTCTCAGAGACCCAGTACTTC
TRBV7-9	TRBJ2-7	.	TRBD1	CASSVNTGTDSLRYEQYF	TGTGCCAGCAGCGTAAATACCGGGACAGATAGTCTCAGGTACGAGCAGTACTTC
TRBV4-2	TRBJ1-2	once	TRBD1	CASSLQGADYGYTF	TGTGCCAGCAGCTTACAGGGGGCGGACTATGGCTACACCTTC
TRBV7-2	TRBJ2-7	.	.	CASSFVPTEQYF	TGTGCCAGCAGCTTTGTCCCCACGGAGCAGTACTTC
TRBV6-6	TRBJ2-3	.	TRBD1	CASSYSVGQGADTQYF	TGTGCCAGCAGTTACTCTGTGGGACAGGGCGCAGATACGCAGTATTTT
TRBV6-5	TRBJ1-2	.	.	CASSCTGFGGYTF	TGTGCCAGCAGTTGCACAGGATTTGGAGGCTACACCTTC
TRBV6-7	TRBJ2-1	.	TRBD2	CASSLRTSGSSYNEQFF	TGTGCCAGCAGTTTAAGGACCAGCGGGAGCTCCTACAATGAGCAGTTCTTC
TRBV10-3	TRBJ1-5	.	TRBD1	CAINDRGLSQPQHF	TGTGCCATCAACGACAGGGGCCTGTCTCAGCCCCAGCATTTT
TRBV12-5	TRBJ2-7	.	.	CASGPSGSSMVEQYF	TGTGCTAGTGGTCCGTCCGGGAGTTCGATGGTCGAGCAGTACTTC